The present T cell receptor (beta chain) was sequenced within a study of beta chain features in type 1 diabetes. Study-wide results and caveats: At VDJ recombination sites, type 1 diabetes patients had fewer insertions and more deleted nucleotides.

Germline-derived CDR1 and CDR2 are MNHEY and SVGAGI. Trimming cost V 7 bases and J 5 bases; bases outside gene matches: 9. The CDR3 sequence is 14 residues long. Sorting based on CD45RO/CCR7/CD25/CD127/CD95/CD27 separated CD4+ naive, central memory, regulatory and stem cell-like memory cells. Details on this clone: What it binds is unknown.

The whole isolated RNA underwent reverse transcription, so sequencing captured expressed TCRB transcripts. The protocol was immunoSEQ multiplex PCR, while the TCRdb copy is restricted to in-frame clones and leaves out a portion. This sample has about 930,000 clones, with under 20% found just once. The TCR sequence derives from a woman younger than 35 in good health. The genes are TRBV6-5 and TRBJ2-7; the match to TRBD2 covers 9 bases. Sequencing was done on a sample of naive CD4+ T cells from blood. This chain's CDR3 is CASKNSGRGHEQYF. In nucleotides, the CDR3 is TGTGCCAGCAAAAATAGCGGGAGAGGTCACGAGCAGTACTTC.